This T cell receptor beta chain was obtained from a study of CD8+ T cells in alopecia areata. Sample treatment: oral pan-JAK inhibitor, 5-10 mg twice daily. Alopecia areata patients gave lesional scalp punch biopsies and peripheral blood samples. Sorted out of PBMCs were CD4+ T cells and CD8+ T cells. This clone occurred once. Germline-derived CDR1 and CDR2 are MNHEY and SMNVEV (reference sequence). The V end was cut by 7 bases, the J end by 7 bases, with 26 bases between. The CDR3 has 17 residues. RNA was isolated and reverse transcribed to cDNA, the sequencing template. Assay used: immunoSEQ multiplex PCR; TCRdb lists only in-frame clones, some missing. The table lists more than 200,000 clones, approximately 72% of them singletons.

V is TRBV27 and J is TRBJ2-1; the D gene could be TRBD1 or TRBD2 (5 bases each). This material consisted of CD4+ T cells sorted from blood, taken at week 44, from a patient treated with tofacitinib. The source is a human donor with alopecia areata. CDR3 residues: CASISQIRGGQPNEQFF. The CDR3 DNA is TGTGCCAGCATCTCACAGATACGGGGCGGGCAGCCTAATGAGCAGTTCTTC.